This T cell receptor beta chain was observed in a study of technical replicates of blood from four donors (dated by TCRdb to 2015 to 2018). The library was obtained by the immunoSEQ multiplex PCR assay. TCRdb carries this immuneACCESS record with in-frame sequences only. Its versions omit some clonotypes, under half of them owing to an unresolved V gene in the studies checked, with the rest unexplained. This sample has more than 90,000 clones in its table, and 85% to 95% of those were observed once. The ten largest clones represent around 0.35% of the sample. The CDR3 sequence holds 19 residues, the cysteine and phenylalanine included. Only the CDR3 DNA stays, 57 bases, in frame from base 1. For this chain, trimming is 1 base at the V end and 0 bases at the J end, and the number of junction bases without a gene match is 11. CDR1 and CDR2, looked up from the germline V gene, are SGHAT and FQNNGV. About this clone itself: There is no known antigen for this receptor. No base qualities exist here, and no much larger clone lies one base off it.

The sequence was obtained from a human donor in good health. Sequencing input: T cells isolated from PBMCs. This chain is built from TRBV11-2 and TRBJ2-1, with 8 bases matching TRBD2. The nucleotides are TGTGCCAGCAGCTTAGGAGGGGAGGGCGGGGGGAGCTCCTACAATGAGCAGTTCTTC. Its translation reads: CASSLGGEGGGSSYNEQFF.